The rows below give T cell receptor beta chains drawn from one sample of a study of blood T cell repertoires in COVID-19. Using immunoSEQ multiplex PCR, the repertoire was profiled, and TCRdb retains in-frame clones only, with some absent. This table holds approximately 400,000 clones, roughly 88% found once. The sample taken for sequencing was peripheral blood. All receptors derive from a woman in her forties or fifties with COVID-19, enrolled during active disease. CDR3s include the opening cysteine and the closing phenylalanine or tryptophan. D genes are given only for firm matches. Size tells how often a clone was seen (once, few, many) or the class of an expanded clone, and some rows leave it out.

CDR3 protein: CASSLSAPRYEQYF; CDR3 DNA: TGCGCCAGCAGCTTAAGTGCCCCCCGGTACGAGCAGTACTTC; V gene: TRBV5-1; D gene: -; clone size: -; J gene: TRBJ2-7; CDR3 length: 14
CDR3 protein: CASSRQGPLTEAFF; CDR3 DNA: TGTGCCAGCAGTAGACAGGGGCCCCTTACTGAAGCTTTCTTT; V gene: TRBV6-5; D gene: TRBD1; clone size: -; J gene: TRBJ1-1; CDR3 length: 14
CDR3 protein: CASSLGQGASEKLFF; CDR3 DNA: TGTGCCAGCAGCTTGGGACAGGGGGCGTCGGAAAAACTGTTTTTT; V gene: TRBV7-6; D gene: TRBD1; clone size: -; J gene: TRBJ1-4; CDR3 length: 15
CDR3 protein: CAWRRGTGHEQFF; CDR3 DNA: TGTGCCTGGAGGCGCGGGACAGGGCATGAGCAGTTCTTC; V gene: TRBV30; D gene: TRBD1; clone size: -; J gene: TRBJ2-1; CDR3 length: 13
CDR3 protein: CASSPGTVNSNQPQHF; CDR3 DNA: TGTGCCAGCTCACCGGGGACAGTGAATAGCAATCAGCCCCAGCATTTT; V gene: TRBV18; D gene: TRBD1; clone size: once; J gene: TRBJ1-5; CDR3 length: 16
CDR3 protein: CASSPGGPDDEQFF; CDR3 DNA: TGTGCCAGCAGCCCCGGGGGGCCCGACGATGAGCAGTTCTTC; V gene: TRBV7-3; D gene: -; clone size: -; J gene: TRBJ2-1; CDR3 length: 14
CDR3 protein: CASSLGRGGSPLHF; CDR3 DNA: TGTGCCAGCAGCTTGGGTCGGGGTGGATCACCCCTCCACTTT; V gene: TRBV11-2; D gene: -; clone size: -; J gene: TRBJ1-6; CDR3 length: 14
CDR3 protein: CASSPELTGGNEAFF; CDR3 DNA: TGTGCCAGCAGCCCCGAACTGACAGGGGGGAATGAAGCTTTCTTT; V gene: TRBV5-4; D gene: TRBD1; clone size: -; J gene: TRBJ1-1; CDR3 length: 15
CDR3 protein: CASSLGANLNTEAFF; CDR3 DNA: TGTGCCAGCAGCTTGGGCGCAAACTTGAACACTGAAGCTTTCTTT; V gene: TRBV5-8; D gene: -; clone size: -; J gene: TRBJ1-1; CDR3 length: 15
CDR3 protein: CASSTQTGTGELFF; CDR3 DNA: TGTGCCAGTAGTACCCAGACAGGGACCGGGGAGCTGTTTTTT; V gene: TRBV19; D gene: TRBD1; clone size: few; J gene: TRBJ2-2; CDR3 length: 14
CDR3 protein: CASSEVGGRREAFF; CDR3 DNA: TGTGCCAGCAGTGAAGTAGGGGGACGACGAGAAGCTTTCTTT; V gene: TRBV6-1; D gene: -; clone size: -; J gene: TRBJ1-1; CDR3 length: 14
CDR3 protein: CASEVSGRTDTQYF; CDR3 DNA: TGTGCCAGCGAGGTTAGCGGACGCACAGATACGCAGTATTTT; V gene: TRBV3-1/TRBV3-2; D gene: -; clone size: -; J gene: TRBJ2-3; CDR3 length: 14
CDR3 protein: CASSPETGGATNEKLFF; CDR3 DNA: TGTGCCAGCAGCCCCGAGACAGGGGGAGCAACTAATGAAAAACTGTTTTTT; V gene: TRBV9; D gene: TRBD1; clone size: -; J gene: TRBJ1-4; CDR3 length: 17
CDR3 protein: CASSQEPWASGNQPQHF; CDR3 DNA: TGTGCCAGCAGCCAAGAACCCTGGGCGTCCGGCAATCAGCCCCAGCATTTT; V gene: TRBV4-2; D gene: -; clone size: few; J gene: TRBJ1-5; CDR3 length: 17
CDR3 protein: CASSVGSSYEQYF; CDR3 DNA: TGTGCCAGCAGCGTAGGCAGTTCCTACGAGCAGTACTTC; V gene: TRBV9; D gene: -; clone size: -; J gene: TRBJ2-7; CDR3 length: 13
CDR3 protein: CASTGLGLGTEAFF; CDR3 DNA: TGTGCCAGTACCGGATTGGGGCTGGGGACTGAAGCTTTCTTT; V gene: TRBV19; D gene: -; clone size: -; J gene: TRBJ1-1; CDR3 length: 14
CDR3 protein: CASSPVQGGNQPQHF; CDR3 DNA: TGTGCCAGCAGTCCCGTACAGGGCGGCAATCAGCCCCAGCATTTT; V gene: TRBV6-6; D gene: -; clone size: few; J gene: TRBJ1-5; CDR3 length: 15
CDR3 protein: CASSDRHGSEGYTF; CDR3 DNA: TGTGCCAGCAGTGACAGGCATGGATCGGAAGGCTACACCTTC; V gene: TRBV9; D gene: -; clone size: -; J gene: TRBJ1-2; CDR3 length: 14
CDR3 protein: CAWSGANTGELFF; CDR3 DNA: TGTGCCTGGTCGGGTGCGAACACCGGGGAGCTGTTTTTT; V gene: TRBV30; D gene: -; clone size: -; J gene: TRBJ2-2; CDR3 length: 13
CDR3 protein: CASSPPGYRGYTF; CDR3 DNA: TGTGCCAGCAGCCCCCCAGGGTACCGTGGCTACACCTTC; V gene: TRBV3-1/TRBV3-2; D gene: -; clone size: -; J gene: TRBJ1-2; CDR3 length: 13
CDR3 protein: CASSPGVVSGNTIYF; CDR3 DNA: TGTGCCAGCAGTCCAGGGGTTGTCTCTGGAAACACCATATATTTT; V gene: TRBV6-5; D gene: -; clone size: -; J gene: TRBJ1-3; CDR3 length: 15
CDR3 protein: CASSLVAGGSTDTQYF; CDR3 DNA: TGTGCCAGCAGTCTCGTAGCGGGGGGGAGCACAGATACGCAGTATTTT; V gene: TRBV27; D gene: TRBD2; clone size: -; J gene: TRBJ2-3; CDR3 length: 16
CDR3 protein: CASSPPFRGGRDEQFF; CDR3 DNA: TGTGCCAGCTCACCACCGTTCCGGGGGGGCCGCGATGAGCAGTTCTTC; V gene: TRBV18; D gene: TRBD2; clone size: -; J gene: TRBJ2-1; CDR3 length: 16
CDR3 protein: CASSFTRANTEAFF; CDR3 DNA: TGTGCCAGCAGCTTTACCAGGGCAAACACTGAAGCTTTCTTT; V gene: TRBV7-9; D gene: -; clone size: few; J gene: TRBJ1-1; CDR3 length: 14
CDR3 protein: CASSLDSANTGELFF; CDR3 DNA: TGTGCCAGCAGTTTGGACAGCGCCAACACCGGGGAGCTGTTTTTT; V gene: TRBV28; D gene: -; clone size: -; J gene: TRBJ2-2; CDR3 length: 15
CDR3 protein: CASSYRLAGGPGTGELFF; CDR3 DNA: TGTGCCAGCAGCTACCGACTAGCGGGGGGCCCGGGAACCGGGGAGCTGTTTTTT; V gene: TRBV2; D gene: TRBD2; clone size: few; J gene: TRBJ2-2; CDR3 length: 18
CDR3 protein: CASSSTVVDTQYF; CDR3 DNA: TGTGCCAGCAGCTCCACGGTGGTGGATACGCAGTATTTT; V gene: TRBV7-2; D gene: -; clone size: -; J gene: TRBJ2-3; CDR3 length: 13
CDR3 protein: CASSQDGQTEAFF; CDR3 DNA: TGTGCCAGCAGCCAAGATGGGCAGACTGAAGCTTTCTTT; V gene: TRBV3-1/TRBV3-2; D gene: -; clone size: -; J gene: TRBJ1-1; CDR3 length: 13
CDR3 protein: CASSLGGPEQYF; CDR3 DNA: TGTGCCAGCAGCTTAGGGGGCCCCGAGCAGTACTTC; V gene: TRBV11-2; D gene: -; clone size: -; J gene: TRBJ2-7; CDR3 length: 12